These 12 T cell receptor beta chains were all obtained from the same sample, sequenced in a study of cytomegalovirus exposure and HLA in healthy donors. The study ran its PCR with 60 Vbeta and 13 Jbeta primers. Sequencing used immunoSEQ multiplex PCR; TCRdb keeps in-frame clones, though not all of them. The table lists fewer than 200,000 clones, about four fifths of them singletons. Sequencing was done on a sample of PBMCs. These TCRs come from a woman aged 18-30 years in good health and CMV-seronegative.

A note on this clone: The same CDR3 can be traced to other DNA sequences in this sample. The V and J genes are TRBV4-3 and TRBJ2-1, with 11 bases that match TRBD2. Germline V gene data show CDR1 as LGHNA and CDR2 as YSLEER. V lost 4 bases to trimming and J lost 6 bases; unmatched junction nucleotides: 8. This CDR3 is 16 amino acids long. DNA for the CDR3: TGCGCCAGCAGCCGCCAACTAGCGGGAGCTTTCAATGAGCAGTTCTTC. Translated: CASSRQLAGAFNEQFF.

The DNA for the CDR3 is TGTGCCAGCAGTTTATCGAATGGCAGGTTCCCCGCTTGCTACGAGCAGTACTTC. This sequence encodes CASSLSNGRFPACYEQYF. This sequence joins TRBV27 and TRBJ2-7; D gene unclear. The germline V gene encodes CDR1 MNHEY and CDR2 SMNVEV (reference sequence). The CDR3 spans 18 residues. Trimming took off 0 bases at V and 3 bases at J, with 21 bases between the two ends.

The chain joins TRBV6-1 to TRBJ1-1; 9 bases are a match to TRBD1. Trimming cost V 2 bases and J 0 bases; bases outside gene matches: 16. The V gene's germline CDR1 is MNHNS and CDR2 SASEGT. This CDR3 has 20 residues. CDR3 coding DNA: TGTGCCAGCAGTGAATACACTTGGGACAGGGTTTTCATCATGAACACTGAAGCTTTCTTT. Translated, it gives CASSEYTWDRVFIMNTEAFF.

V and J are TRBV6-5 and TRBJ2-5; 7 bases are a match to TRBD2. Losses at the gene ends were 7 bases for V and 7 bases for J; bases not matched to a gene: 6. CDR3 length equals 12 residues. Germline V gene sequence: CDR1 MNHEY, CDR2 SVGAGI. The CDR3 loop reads CASISGDGTQYF. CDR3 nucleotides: TGTGCCAGCATAAGCGGGGACGGGACCCAGTACTTC.

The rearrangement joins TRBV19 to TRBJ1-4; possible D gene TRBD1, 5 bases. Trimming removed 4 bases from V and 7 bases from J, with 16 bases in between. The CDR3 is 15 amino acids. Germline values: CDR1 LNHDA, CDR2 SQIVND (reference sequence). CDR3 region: CASSTPGFLAEKLFF. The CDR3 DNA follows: TGTGCCAGTAGTACACCAGGGTTCCTCGCTGAAAAACTGTTTTTT.

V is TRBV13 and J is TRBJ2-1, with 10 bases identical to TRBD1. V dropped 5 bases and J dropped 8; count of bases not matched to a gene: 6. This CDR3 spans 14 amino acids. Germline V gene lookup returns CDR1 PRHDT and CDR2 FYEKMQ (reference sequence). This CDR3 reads CASSRTGGGDEQFF. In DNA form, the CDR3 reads TGTGCCAGCAGCCGGACAGGGGGTGGCGATGAGCAGTTCTTC.

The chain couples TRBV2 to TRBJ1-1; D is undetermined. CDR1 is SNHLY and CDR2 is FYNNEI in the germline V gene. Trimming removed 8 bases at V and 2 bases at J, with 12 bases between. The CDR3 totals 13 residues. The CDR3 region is CASLKQVNTEAFF. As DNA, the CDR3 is TGTGCCAGCTTAAAGCAAGTAAACACTGAAGCTTTCTTT.

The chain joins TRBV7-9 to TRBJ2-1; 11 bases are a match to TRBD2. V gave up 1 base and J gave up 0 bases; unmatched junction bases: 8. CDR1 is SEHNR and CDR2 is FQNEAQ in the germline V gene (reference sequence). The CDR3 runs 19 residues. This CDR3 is CASSLVRLAGQVSYNEQFF. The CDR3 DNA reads TGTGCCAGCAGCTTAGTTCGACTAGCGGGACAGGTCTCCTACAATGAGCAGTTCTTC.

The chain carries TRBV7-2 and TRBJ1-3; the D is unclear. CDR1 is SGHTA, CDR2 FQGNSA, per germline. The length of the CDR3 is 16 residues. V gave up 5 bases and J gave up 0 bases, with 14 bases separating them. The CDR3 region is CASSPNSFSSGNTIYF. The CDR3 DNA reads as TGTGCCAGCAGCCCAAACAGCTTCTCCTCTGGAAACACCATATATTTT.

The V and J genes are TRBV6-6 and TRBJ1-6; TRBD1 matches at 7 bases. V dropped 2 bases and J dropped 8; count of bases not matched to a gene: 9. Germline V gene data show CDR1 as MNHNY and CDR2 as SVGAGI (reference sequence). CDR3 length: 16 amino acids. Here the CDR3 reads CASSYVGQGGDSPLHF. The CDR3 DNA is TGTGCCAGCAGTTACGTCGGCCAGGGGGGAGATTCACCCCTCCACTTT.

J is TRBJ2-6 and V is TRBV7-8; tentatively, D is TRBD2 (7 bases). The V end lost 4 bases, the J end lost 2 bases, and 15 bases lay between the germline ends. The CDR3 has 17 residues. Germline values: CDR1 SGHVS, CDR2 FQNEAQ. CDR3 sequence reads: CASSSTSGGAGANVLTF. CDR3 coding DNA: TGTGCCAGCAGCTCAACCTCGGGGGGCGCTGGGGCCAACGTCCTGACTTTC.

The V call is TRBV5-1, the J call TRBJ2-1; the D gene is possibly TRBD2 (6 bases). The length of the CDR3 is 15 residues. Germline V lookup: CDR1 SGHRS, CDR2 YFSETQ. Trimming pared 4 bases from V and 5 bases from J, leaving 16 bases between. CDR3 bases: TGCGCCAGCAGCCCAGCGGGTCGTCCTGACAATGAGCAGTTCTTC. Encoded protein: CASSPAGRPDNEQFF.